Listed below are T cell receptor beta chains from one sample, sequenced in a study of cytomegalovirus exposure and HLA in healthy donors. Sequencing was performed with immunoSEQ multiplex PCR; in TCRdb, only in-frame clones are kept and a portion is missing. This table holds 200,000 to 250,000 clones, roughly 85% found once. Source material: PBMCs. The source is a woman between 18 and 29 years old in good health and CMV-seronegative. The CDR3 runs from the conserved cysteine through the conserved F or W. Each record gives: V gene, D gene, J gene, clone size, CDR3 protein, CDR3 DNA. D genes are given only for firm matches. A clone size is listed for some rows: how often the clone was seen (once, few, many), or a class if it is expanded.

v_gene: TRBV18; d_gene: .; j_gene: TRBJ1-4; abundance: .; CDR3aa: CASSSDDRNSEKLFF; CDR3nt: TGTGCCAGCTCGTCGGACGACAGGAATTCCGAAAAACTGTTTTTT
v_gene: TRBV7-8; d_gene: .; j_gene: TRBJ2-2; abundance: .; CDR3aa: CASSLVGEPPGGELFF; CDR3nt: TGTGCCAGCAGCTTGGTGGGAGAGCCCCCCGGCGGGGAGCTGTTTTTT
v_gene: TRBV7-9; d_gene: .; j_gene: TRBJ2-3; abundance: .; CDR3aa: CASSLGATSTDTQYF; CDR3nt: TGTGCCAGCAGCTTAGGGGCGACTAGCACAGATACGCAGTATTTT
v_gene: TRBV30; d_gene: .; j_gene: TRBJ2-2; abundance: .; CDR3aa: CAWSVYRETGELFF; CDR3nt: TGTGCCTGGAGTGTATATCGGGAGACCGGGGAGCTGTTTTTT
v_gene: TRBV2; d_gene: .; j_gene: TRBJ2-7; abundance: .; CDR3aa: CASSLDRGIEQYF; CDR3nt: TGTGCCAGCAGTCTGGACCGTGGAATCGAGCAGTACTTC
v_gene: TRBV2; d_gene: .; j_gene: TRBJ2-5; abundance: .; CDR3aa: CASTRGLSGSETQYF; CDR3nt: TGTGCCAGCACGAGGGGCCTATCTGGTTCAGAGACCCAGTACTTC
v_gene: TRBV9; d_gene: .; j_gene: TRBJ2-1; abundance: .; CDR3aa: CASSVSDRPGGEQFF; CDR3nt: TGTGCCAGCAGCGTGAGCGACAGACCTGGGGGTGAGCAGTTCTTC
v_gene: TRBV5-1; d_gene: .; j_gene: TRBJ1-1; abundance: once; CDR3aa: CASSILGRANTEAFF; CDR3nt: TGCGCCAGCAGCATCCTGGGCAGGGCGAACACTGAAGCTTTCTTT
v_gene: TRBV6-5; d_gene: .; j_gene: TRBJ1-1; abundance: .; CDR3aa: CASSRPGGNTEAFF; CDR3nt: TGTGCCAGCAGCCGCCCGGGGGGCAACACTGAAGCTTTCTTT
v_gene: TRBV7-9; d_gene: TRBD1; j_gene: TRBJ1-1; abundance: .; CDR3aa: CASSARQGEAFF; CDR3nt: TGTGCCAGCAGCGCGAGACAGGGGGAAGCTTTCTTT
v_gene: TRBV30; d_gene: TRBD1; j_gene: TRBJ1-6; abundance: .; CDR3aa: CAWSVTMTGSYNSPLHF; CDR3nt: TGTGCCTGGAGTGTAACGATGACAGGGTCCTACAATTCACCCCTCCACTTT
v_gene: TRBV27; d_gene: TRBD1; j_gene: TRBJ2-7; abundance: .; CDR3aa: CASSLQWTGIYEQYF; CDR3nt: TGTGCCAGCAGTTTACAATGGACAGGGATCTACGAGCAGTACTTC
v_gene: TRBV18; d_gene: TRBD2; j_gene: TRBJ2-3; abundance: once; CDR3aa: CASSPTSGRAGDTQYF; CDR3nt: TGTGCCAGCTCACCAACGAGCGGGAGGGCCGGGGATACGCAGTATTTT
v_gene: TRBV5-1; d_gene: .; j_gene: TRBJ2-7; abundance: .; CDR3aa: CASSSGGNLYEQYF; CDR3nt: TGCGCCAGCAGCTCCGGCGGGAATCTGTACGAGCAGTACTTC
v_gene: TRBV28; d_gene: .; j_gene: TRBJ1-2; abundance: .; CDR3aa: CASSFHGGLSYGYTF; CDR3nt: TGTGCCAGCAGTTTCCATGGGGGATTGAGCTATGGCTACACCTTC
v_gene: TRBV28; d_gene: TRBD1; j_gene: TRBJ1-2; abundance: .; CDR3aa: CATVAPGGRYGYTF; CDR3nt: TGTGCCACCGTCGCCCCAGGGGGCAGGTATGGCTACACCTTC
v_gene: TRBV4-2; d_gene: TRBD1; j_gene: TRBJ1-1; abundance: few; CDR3aa: CASSQGDRGTEAFF; CDR3nt: TGTGCCAGCAGCCAAGGTGACAGGGGCACTGAAGCTTTCTTT
v_gene: TRBV29-1; d_gene: .; j_gene: TRBJ2-1; abundance: .; CDR3aa: CSVEDLTSGGRVYNEQFF; CDR3nt: TGCAGCGTTGAAGATCTAACGTCAGGGGGGAGGGTCTACAATGAGCAGTTCTTC
v_gene: TRBV28; d_gene: TRBD1; j_gene: TRBJ2-1; abundance: .; CDR3aa: CASSYTDSTGGYNEQFF; CDR3nt: TGTGCCAGCAGTTACACAGACTCGACAGGGGGCTACAATGAGCAGTTCTTC
v_gene: TRBV27; d_gene: .; j_gene: TRBJ2-5; abundance: .; CDR3aa: CASSETQYF; CDR3nt: TGTGCCAGCAGCGAGACCCAGTACTTC
v_gene: TRBV2; d_gene: TRBD2; j_gene: TRBJ2-1; abundance: .; CDR3aa: CASRITSGGANEQFF; CDR3nt: TGTGCCAGCAGAATAACTAGCGGGGGGGCCAATGAGCAGTTCTTC
v_gene: TRBV5-1; d_gene: .; j_gene: TRBJ2-1; abundance: .; CDR3aa: CASSPPQQGNEQFF; CDR3nt: TGCGCCAGCAGCCCCCCCCAACAGGGCAATGAGCAGTTCTTC
v_gene: TRBV2; d_gene: .; j_gene: TRBJ1-3; abundance: .; CDR3aa: CASSLGTYDSGNTIYF; CDR3nt: TGTGCCAGCAGTCTTGGGACGTACGACTCTGGAAACACCATATATTTT
v_gene: TRBV19; d_gene: .; j_gene: TRBJ2-5; abundance: .; CDR3aa: CASSMEGTETQYF; CDR3nt: TGTGCCAGTAGTATGGAGGGAACAGAGACCCAGTACTTC
v_gene: TRBV27; d_gene: .; j_gene: TRBJ2-1; abundance: .; CDR3aa: CASSLGGLHYNEQFF; CDR3nt: TGTGCCAGCAGTTTAGGGGGACTTCACTACAATGAGCAGTTCTTC
v_gene: TRBV27; d_gene: .; j_gene: TRBJ2-1; abundance: .; CDR3aa: CASSLSGGIEQFF; CDR3nt: TGTGCCAGCAGTTTGTCAGGGGGGATTGAGCAGTTCTTC
v_gene: TRBV7-9; d_gene: .; j_gene: TRBJ2-3; abundance: .; CDR3aa: CASSRGTWETQYF; CDR3nt: TGTGCCAGCAGCAGAGGTACGTGGGAAACGCAGTATTTT
v_gene: TRBV30; d_gene: TRBD1; j_gene: TRBJ2-6; abundance: .; CDR3aa: CAWRFVQGVSSGANVLTF; CDR3nt: TGTGCCTGGAGGTTTGTCCAGGGGGTCTCCTCTGGGGCCAACGTCCTGACTTTC
v_gene: TRBV11-2; d_gene: .; j_gene: TRBJ2-7; abundance: .; CDR3aa: CASSLGDGPYEQYF; CDR3nt: TGTGCCAGCAGCTTAGGGGACGGCCCCTACGAGCAGTACTTC
v_gene: TRBV4-1; d_gene: .; j_gene: TRBJ1-4; abundance: .; CDR3aa: CASSQEGTPTNEKLFF; CDR3nt: TGCGCCAGCAGCCAAGAGGGGACCCCAACTAATGAAAAACTGTTTTTT
v_gene: TRBV30; d_gene: .; j_gene: TRBJ1-2; abundance: .; CDR3aa: CAWSVHGLEWVNYGYTF; CDR3nt: TGTGCCTGGAGTGTACACGGGCTGGAATGGGTTAACTATGGCTACACCTTC
v_gene: TRBV27; d_gene: .; j_gene: TRBJ2-5; abundance: .; CDR3aa: CASSPRDFETQYF; CDR3nt: TGTGCCAGCAGTCCCAGGGACTTTGAGACCCAGTACTTC
v_gene: TRBV29-1; d_gene: .; j_gene: TRBJ1-2; abundance: .; CDR3aa: CSSWEIYGYTF; CDR3nt: TGCAGCTCCTGGGAGATCTATGGCTACACCTTC
v_gene: TRBV7-7; d_gene: TRBD2; j_gene: TRBJ2-3; abundance: once; CDR3aa: CASSPRTSGGPPDTQYF; CDR3nt: TGTGCTAGCAGCCCCCGGACTAGCGGGGGGCCCCCCGATACGCAGTATTTT
v_gene: TRBV11-2; d_gene: .; j_gene: TRBJ2-1; abundance: .; CDR3aa: CASSWTSREQFF; CDR3nt: TGTGCCAGCAGCTGGACGTCGAGGGAGCAGTTCTTC
v_gene: TRBV27; d_gene: TRBD2; j_gene: TRBJ2-3; abundance: .; CDR3aa: CASRLREGDTQYF; CDR3nt: TGTGCCAGCAGGTTGAGGGAGGGAGATACGCAGTATTTT
v_gene: TRBV6-1; d_gene: TRBD1; j_gene: TRBJ1-2; abundance: .; CDR3aa: CASARAGTANYGYTF; CDR3nt: TGTGCCAGCGCAAGAGCTGGGACAGCTAACTATGGCTACACCTTC
v_gene: TRBV2; d_gene: TRBD2; j_gene: TRBJ2-5; abundance: .; CDR3aa: CASLGVSGRARETQYF; CDR3nt: TGTGCCAGCCTGGGGGTCAGCGGGAGGGCCAGGGAGACCCAGTACTTC
v_gene: TRBV18; d_gene: .; j_gene: TRBJ2-7; abundance: once; CDR3aa: CASSPGLQSYEQYF; CDR3nt: TGTGCCAGCTCACCAGGTTTACAGTCCTACGAGCAGTACTTC
v_gene: TRBV11-2; d_gene: .; j_gene: TRBJ2-7; abundance: .; CDR3aa: CASSPVGGPYEQYF; CDR3nt: TGTGCCAGCAGCCCCGTTGGGGGCCCGTACGAGCAGTACTTC
v_gene: TRBV5-1; d_gene: .; j_gene: TRBJ1-1; abundance: .; CDR3aa: CASSSTEYTEAFF; CDR3nt: TGCGCCAGCAGCTCTACGGAGTACACTGAAGCTTTCTTT
v_gene: TRBV5-1; d_gene: TRBD1; j_gene: TRBJ1-1; abundance: .; CDR3aa: CASSLLTGTTEAFF; CDR3nt: TGCGCCAGCAGCTTGCTGACAGGGACCACTGAAGCTTTCTTT
v_gene: TRBV5-1; d_gene: .; j_gene: TRBJ1-4; abundance: .; CDR3aa: CASSPSEGPQRKLFF; CDR3nt: TGCGCCAGCAGCCCCTCCGAGGGGCCCCAGCGGAAACTGTTTTTT
v_gene: TRBV28; d_gene: TRBD1; j_gene: TRBJ2-7; abundance: .; CDR3aa: CASSQRQGAQYF; CDR3nt: TGTGCCAGCAGTCAGCGACAGGGCGCGCAGTACTTC
v_gene: TRBV20-1; d_gene: .; j_gene: TRBJ1-4; abundance: .; CDR3aa: CSAKHEKLFF; CDR3nt: TGCAGTGCTAAGCATGAAAAACTGTTTTTT
v_gene: TRBV11-2; d_gene: TRBD2; j_gene: TRBJ2-7; abundance: .; CDR3aa: CASSFEGLAEPYEQYF; CDR3nt: TGTGCCAGCAGCTTTGAAGGACTAGCTGAGCCCTACGAGCAGTACTTC
v_gene: TRBV28; d_gene: .; j_gene: TRBJ2-3; abundance: few; CDR3aa: CASSLRRRASTDTQYF; CDR3nt: TGTGCCAGCAGTTTACGACGGCGAGCTAGCACAGATACGCAGTATTTT
v_gene: TRBV11-2; d_gene: TRBD1; j_gene: TRBJ2-7; abundance: few; CDR3aa: CASSLGGGIPYEQYF; CDR3nt: TGTGCCAGCAGCTTAGGAGGGGGCATCCCCTACGAGCAGTACTTC
v_gene: TRBV19; d_gene: TRBD1; j_gene: TRBJ1-5; abundance: .; CDR3aa: CASSPTGGWDQPQHF; CDR3nt: TGTGCCAGTAGTCCAACAGGGGGCTGGGATCAGCCCCAGCATTTT
v_gene: TRBV2; d_gene: .; j_gene: TRBJ1-1; abundance: .; CDR3aa: CASIPRGRRTEAFF; CDR3nt: TGTGCCAGCATCCCCCGGGGGCGAAGAACTGAAGCTTTCTTT
v_gene: TRBV27; d_gene: .; j_gene: TRBJ2-6; abundance: .; CDR3aa: CASSPWVPSGGANVLTF; CDR3nt: TGTGCCAGCAGTCCCTGGGTCCCCAGCGGTGGGGCCAACGTCCTGACTTTC
v_gene: TRBV4-2; d_gene: TRBD1; j_gene: TRBJ1-2; abundance: .; CDR3aa: CASSQGGTDYGYTF; CDR3nt: TGTGCCAGCAGCCAAGGTGGGACAGACTATGGCTACACCTTC
v_gene: TRBV29-1; d_gene: TRBD1; j_gene: TRBJ1-2; abundance: .; CDR3aa: CSVVGQGAFGYTF; CDR3nt: TGCAGCGTCGTTGGACAGGGGGCTTTCGGCTACACCTTC
v_gene: TRBV30; d_gene: .; j_gene: TRBJ1-3; abundance: .; CDR3aa: CAWGSGNTIYF; CDR3nt: TGTGCCTGGGGCTCTGGAAACACCATATATTTT